The sequence of this TCR beta chain was determined in a study of cytomegalovirus exposure and HLA in healthy donors. The V gene end was trimmed by 4 bases and the J gene end by 5 bases; junction bases not matched to a gene: 4. Germline CDR1 SEHNR, CDR2 FQNEAQ (reference sequence). CDR3 length equals 14 residues. Study results and limitations: Per a prior analysis, the majority of TCR beta V segments were productive roughly 90% or roughly 30% of the time. Most TCR sequences proved rare, with some public TCRs found in many donors.

This PCR relied on a set of 60 Vbeta primers and 13 Jbeta primers. Sequencing used immunoSEQ multiplex PCR; TCRdb keeps in-frame clones, though not all of them. Counted here are roughly 110,000 clones, 76% occurring once; the ten biggest clones make up 10% to 15%. This clone has a single count. Its antigen is as yet unknown. The TCR originated in a woman in her forties in good health and CMV-seropositive. The chain uses TRBV7-9 and TRBJ2-1; TRBD1 agrees at 8 bases. The sequenced material came from PBMCs. CDR3 protein: CASSYPDRDNEQFF. The CDR3 DNA reads as TGTGCCAGCAGCTACCCGGACAGGGACAATGAGCAGTTCTTC.